Shown below are 4 T cell receptor beta chains from a single sample sequenced in a study of T cell responses to AZD1222 COVID-19 vaccine. Profiled with immunoSEQ multiplex PCR; TCRdb holds only in-frame clones, not every one. The sample records about 76,000 clones, roughly 80% being singletons. The sample consisted of peripheral blood, taken 28 days after the second dose of the MenACWY control vaccine. Source of these receptors: an adult who received the MenACWY meningococcal vaccine as a control.

The rearrangement links TRBV7-2 to TRBJ2-7; 7 bases align to TRBD1. Trimming removed 0 bases from V and 4 bases from J; junction bases left unmatched: 6. CDR3 length: 15 residues. Germline-derived CDR1 and CDR2 are SGHTA and FQGNSA. CDR3 amino acids: CASSLAPGQSYEQYF. CDR3 in DNA: TGTGCCAGCAGCTTAGCCCCGGGACAGTCGTACGAGCAGTACTTC.

This clone was counted a few times. This chain links TRBV6-5 with TRBJ1-6; no firm D call. V lost 7 bases and J 7 bases, leaving 17 bases between the germline ends. Germline lookup yields CDR1 MNHEY and CDR2 SVGAGI. CDR3 length equals 15 residues. CDR3 region: CASILTPEQNSPLHF. Here the CDR3 DNA reads TGTGCCAGCATCCTCACCCCGGAACAGAATTCACCCCTCCACTTT.

CDR3 DNA: TGTGCCAGCAGCTTAGCTAGCGGGGGGCCGGATACGCAGTATTTT. Amino acid sequence: CASSLASGGPDTQYF. V gene TRBV7-6 combines with J gene TRBJ2-3, with 10 nucleotides matching TRBD2. Trimming cost V 0 bases and J 6 bases; bases outside gene matches: 3. Germline CDR1 reads SGHVS; CDR2 reads FNYEAQ. The CDR3 totals 15 residues.

Only a few counts were recorded for this clone. This chain connects TRBV6-2 or TRBV6-3 to TRBJ1-2; no firm D call. CDR3 length: 14 residues. The ends were cut back, 6 bases at V and 0 bases at J, with 11 bases in the middle. The germline gives CDR1 MNHEY, CDR2 SVGEGT. CDR3 DNA sequence: TGTGCCAGCAGCTCAAGGAGAGCTAACTATGGCTACACCTTC. As protein: CASSSRRANYGYTF.